This passage covers 16 T cell receptor beta chains from one sample sequenced in a study of beta chain features in type 1 diabetes. Their recognized antigens are unknown. Points from the study as a whole: Among patients with Type 1 diabetes, TCRB CDR3s were moderately but significantly shorter in every one of the four CD4+ subsets.

Expressed TCRB transcripts got sequenced, as all isolated RNA was reverse transcribed. Only in-frame clones appear in the TCRdb table, and some are missing; sequencing was by immunoSEQ multiplex PCR. Of 130,000 to 150,000 clones detected, 10% to 15% appear once; the ten largest clones hold approximately 1.3%. The specimen was central memory CD4+ T cells from blood. The receptors stem from a young man with type 1 diabetes.

The genes are TRBV30 and TRBJ1-5; 9 nucleotides align to TRBD1. CDR1 is GTSNPN and CDR2 is SVGIG in the germline V gene (reference sequence). The CDR3 runs 15 residues. With V trimmed by 0 bases and J by 2 bases, 2 bases remained unmatched. CDR3 in amino acids: CAWSVRTGGNQPQHF. Here the CDR3 DNA reads TGTGCCTGGAGTGTAAGGACAGGGGGCAATCAGCCCCAGCATTTT.

This sequence joins TRBV7-2 and TRBJ2-5, with D possibly matching TRBD2 (5 bases). The CDR3 length is 15 residues. Trimming took 1 base from V and 2 from J, leaving 11 bases between them. CDR1 and CDR2 from the germline V gene are SGHTA and FQGNSA. CDR3 protein: CASSLGKAEQETQYF. Written as DNA, the CDR3 is TGTGCCAGCAGCTTAGGAAAAGCGGAACAAGAGACCCAGTACTTC.

Many counts were recorded for this clone. The V call is TRBV14, the J call TRBJ2-7; TRBD2 matches at 10 bases. Germline V gives CDR1 SGHDN, CDR2 FVKESK. Trimming at V came to 4 bases and at J to 3 bases, leaving 3 bases not matched to a gene. This CDR3 is 14 amino acids long. This chain's CDR3 is CASSPLAGGYEQYF. CDR3 bases: TGTGCCAGCAGCCCCTTAGCGGGGGGCTACGAGCAGTACTTC.

The chain combines TRBV7-9 with TRBJ2-3; D is uncertain. Trimming pared 3 bases from V and 2 bases from J, leaving 9 bases between. The CDR3 sequence is 14 residues long. Germline CDR1 SEHNR, CDR2 FQNEAQ (reference sequence). The CDR3 coding sequence is TGTGCCAGCAGCTTTCAGATGGACACAGATACGCAGTATTTT. This translates into CASSFQMDTDTQYF.

A few counts support this clone. Its ends do not fully match the called genes, so a read error is possible. The V and J genes are TRBV20-1 and TRBJ2-4; D possibly corresponds to TRBD1 (6 bases). The CDR3 sequence is 11 residues long. CDR1 is DFQATT, CDR2 SNEGSKA, per germline (reference sequence). The CDR3 here is CSAKNRDTNNF. The CDR3 coding sequence is TGCAGTGCTAAAAACCGGGACACGAACAACTTC.

This clone was seen a few times. In the same sample, other DNA sequences code for this CDR3. This rearrangement joins TRBV9 to TRBJ1-5; D unresolved. V was pared by 0 bases and J by 0 bases, with 10 bases between. The CDR3 runs 16 residues. CDR1 is SGDLS and CDR2 is YYNGEE in the germline V gene. CDR3 region: CASSVGADYSNQPQHF. CDR3 in DNA: TGTGCCAGCAGCGTAGGGGCAGATTATAGCAATCAGCCCCAGCATTTT. Looking up the rest from reference TRBV9 and TRBJ1-5 gives the full variable domain: DSGVTQTPKHLITATGQRVTLRCSPRSGDLSVYWYQQSLDQGLQFLIQYYNGEERAKGNILERFSAQQFPDLHSELNLSSLELGDSALYFCASSVGADYSNQPQHFGDGTRLSIL.

This clone was recorded a few times. The chain links TRBV7-3 to TRBJ1-1; tentatively, D is TRBD1 (5 bases). CDR3 length: 13 amino acids. Deletions cut 6 bases from V and 2 bases from J, with 10 bases between. The germline gives CDR1 SGHTA, CDR2 FQGTGA. The chain's CDR3 is CASSVTGNTEAFF. For the CDR3, the DNA is TGTGCCAGCAGTGTTACAGGAAACACTGAAGCTTTCTTT.

J is TRBJ1-1 and V is TRBV30; TRBD1 matches at 9 bases. This CDR3 contains 15 residues. The germline gives CDR1 GTSNPN, CDR2 SVGIG (reference sequence). With 2 bases clipped from V and 4 bases from J, the junction kept 8 bases outside the gene matches. CDR3 amino acids: CAWSNLGQGSTEAFF. In DNA form, the CDR3 reads TGTGCCTGGAGTAACCTAGGACAGGGGAGCACTGAAGCTTTCTTT.

This clone turned up a few times. The rearrangement links TRBV7-8 to TRBJ2-3; D tentatively reads TRBD1 or TRBD2 (5 bases each). Between the trimmed V and J ends, which lost 5 bases and 0 bases, there was a span of 12 bases. The CDR3 is 15 residues long. Germline V CDR1 and CDR2: SGHVS, FQNEAQ. The DNA of the CDR3 is TGTGCCAGCAGCCCCTCCGGGGACAGCACAGATACGCAGTATTTT. This sequence encodes CASSPSGDSTDTQYF.

The V and J genes are TRBV11-3 and TRBJ1-4; D remains ambiguous. Germline CDR1 SGHNT, CDR2 YENEEA. V was clipped by 3 bases and J by 5 bases, with 7 bases between them. This CDR3 contains 13 residues. The CDR3 is CASSFGENEKLFF. CDR3 nucleotide sequence: TGTGCCAGCAGCTTCGGGGAGAATGAAAAACTGTTTTTT.

The CDR3: CASSVTGRETQYF. CDR3 sequence (DNA): TGTGCCAGCAGCGTGACAGGGCGAGAGACCCAGTACTTC. This chain connects TRBV9 to TRBJ2-5; 7 bases are shared with TRBD1. V lost 2 bases to trimming and J lost 4 bases; unmatched junction nucleotides: 2. The length of the CDR3 is 13 residues. Germline V gene data show CDR1 as SGDLS and CDR2 as YYNGEE. Full variable domain (remainder filled in from reference TRBV9 and TRBJ2-5): DSGVTQTPKHLITATGQRVTLRCSPRSGDLSVYWYQQSLDQGLQFLIQYYNGEERAKGNILERFSAQQFPDLHSELNLSSLELGDSALYFCASSVTGRETQYFGPGTRLLVL.

The table lists this clone with a few counts. The rearrangement uses TRBV7-3 and TRBJ2-5; 10 bases are a match to TRBD2. The V gene end was trimmed by 3 bases and the J gene end by 1 base; junction bases not matched to a gene: 5. This CDR3 region has 16 residues. Germline V gives CDR1 SGHTA, CDR2 FQGTGA. The CDR3 sequence is CASSFYSGGPQETQYF. CDR3 coding DNA: TGTGCCAGCAGCTTCTATAGCGGGGGGCCCCAAGAGACCCAGTACTTC.

This sequence joins TRBV5-4 and TRBJ2-3, with 8 bases identical to TRBD2. The ends lost 7 bases at V and 0 bases at J; junction bases unmatched: 4. The CDR3 has 14 amino acids. Germline CDR1 is SGHNT and CDR2 is YYREEE (reference sequence). CDR3 in DNA: TGTGCCAGCCCCGGGACTAGAAGCACAGATACGCAGTATTTT. Translating it yields CASPGTRSTDTQYF.

This clone turned up a few times. V is TRBV2 and J is TRBJ2-1; no firm D call. The CDR3 runs 13 residues. Germline loops: CDR1 SNHLY, CDR2 FYNNEI. V lost 4 bases to trimming and J lost 5 bases, with 9 bases between them. This CDR3 reads CASSGVRDNEQFF. The CDR3, as DNA: TGTGCCAGCAGTGGGGTCCGCGACAATGAGCAGTTCTTC.

This sequence joins TRBV18 and TRBJ2-7; D is perhaps TRBD1 or TRBD2 (5 bases each). The CDR3 spans 12 residues. Germline CDR1 KGHSH, CDR2 LQKENI. Between the trimmed V and J ends, which lost 8 bases and 1 base, there was a span of 9 bases. The CDR3 sequence: CASRGRSYEQYF. The CDR3 DNA is TGTGCCAGCCGGGGACGGTCCTACGAGCAGTACTTC.

This clone was detected only a few times. This chain uses TRBV28 with TRBJ1-4; D gene ambiguous. CDR1 is MDHEN and CDR2 is SYDVKM in the germline V gene. V was trimmed by 2 bases and J by 7 bases, leaving 11 bases between them. The CDR3 loop spans 14 amino acids. CDR3 DNA: TGTGCCAGCAGTTTACGGGCCATGCGTGAAAAACTGTTTTTT. Amino acids: CASSLRAMREKLFF.